This is a list of T cell receptor beta chains from one sample in a study of multiple sclerosis patients with progressive multifocal leukoencephalopathy. Clones were read by immunoSEQ multiplex PCR, and TCRdb kept only the in-frame ones, dropping some. The repertoire holds 30,000 or so clones, with about 90% as singletons. Sequenced here: PBMCs, sampled from a patient treated with natalizumab. The source of these receptors is a human donor with multiple sclerosis. The CDR3 runs from the conserved cysteine through the conserved F or W. The D gene is left open where the match is weak. Rows give clone size only sometimes, using once, few, many, or a class for an expanded clone.

d_gene	j_gene	abundance	v_gene	CDR3nt	CDR3aa
.	TRBJ2-5	.	TRBV5-6	TGTGCCAGCAGCCGGGCAGGGGAAGAGGCCCAGTACTTC	CASSRAGEEAQYF
.	TRBJ1-1	.	TRBV9	TGTGCCAGCAGCGGACAGCAGAATGAAGCTTTCTTT	CASSGQQNEAFF
TRBD2	TRBJ2-1	.	TRBV9	TGTGCCAGCAGCGCCGGACAGCGGGGGTACAATGAGCAGTTCTTC	CASSAGQRGYNEQFF
TRBD1	TRBJ1-3	.	TRBV9	TGTGCCAGCAGCGTAGAAGAGATCCCGGACAGGGGTATAAACACCATATATTTT	CASSVEEIPDRGINTIYF
.	TRBJ2-3	.	TRBV4-1	TGCGCCAGCAGCCACAAGGGAGCGGTCACAGATACGCAGTATTTT	CASSHKGAVTDTQYF
.	TRBJ1-4	.	TRBV27	TGTGCCAGCAGTTTGGTCGGGGGGCGGGATGAAAAACTGTTTTTT	CASSLVGGRDEKLFF
.	TRBJ1-5	.	TRBV30	TGTGCCTGGAGTAACGGCCGCAATCAGCCCCAGCATTTT	CAWSNGRNQPQHF
.	TRBJ2-5	.	TRBV5-1	TGCGCCAGCAGCTTCCGGATGCAAGAGACCCAGTACTTC	CASSFRMQETQYF
.	TRBJ2-7	.	TRBV5-1	TGCGCCAGCAGCCTCTTCGGAGGACAGAGGAGCTCCTACGAGCAGTACTTC	CASSLFGGQRSSYEQYF
.	TRBJ2-1	.	TRBV18	TGTGCCAGCTCACCACTCGCGGGACTTCTCGCCGGGAGCTCCTACAATGAGCAGTTCTTC	CASSPLAGLLAGSSYNEQFF
.	TRBJ2-7	.	TRBV20-1	TGCAGTGCTGGCGACGGATACGAGCAGCACTTC	CSAGDGYEQHF
TRBD1	TRBJ1-2	.	TRBV15	TGTGCCACCAGGGAACAGGGGTACTATGGCTACACCTTC	CATREQGYYGYTF
TRBD1	TRBJ2-7	.	TRBV30	TGTGCCTTCGGACAGGGATACGAGCAGTACTTC	CAFGQGYEQYF
.	TRBJ2-5	.	TRBV29-1	TGCAGCGGCTTTCAGGGGGAGACCCAGTACTTC	CSGFQGETQYF
.	TRBJ2-5	.	TRBV6-5	TGTGCCAGCAGTTACGGGAAGACCCAGTACTTC	CASSYGKTQYF
.	TRBJ2-7	.	TRBV6-6	TGTGCCAGCAGTTACCGCCAGAAGAACTACGAGCAGTACTTC	CASSYRQKNYEQYF
TRBD2	TRBJ2-3	once	TRBV7-2	TGTGCCAGCAGTTCTCGGGCCTTAGATGGGAGGGTAGATACGCAGTATTTT	CASSSRALDGRVDTQYF
TRBD2	TRBJ2-1	.	TRBV5-4	TGTGCCAGCAGCTCAGATAGCGGGTCCAACAATGAGCAGTTCTTC	CASSSDSGSNNEQFF
TRBD1	TRBJ1-2	once	TRBV5-8	TGTGCCAGCAGCCCGGGATCATCGGCCGCGGGGACAGCCCCAAACTATGGCTACACCTTC	CASSPGSSAAGTAPNYGYTF
TRBD1	TRBJ1-6	.	TRBV7-3	TGTGCCAGCAGCTTAACGCGGGACAGGGTATCACCCCTCCACTTT	CASSLTRDRVSPLHF
TRBD2	TRBJ2-1	.	TRBV6-4	TGTGCCAGCAGTGAAGAAGCGGGGCGGGGAGAGCAGTTCTTC	CASSEEAGRGEQFF
.	TRBJ2-5	.	TRBV28	TGTGCCAGCAGACCACCAGGGGCCCCAGGAGGGACCCAGTACTTC	CASRPPGAPGGTQYF
.	TRBJ1-2	.	TRBV4-3	TGCGCCAGCAGCCAAGTGGGGGGGCCGACTAACTATGGCTACACCTTC	CASSQVGGPTNYGYTF
.	TRBJ1-3	.	TRBV7-9	TGTGCCAGCATCCACCGTGGCTCTGGAAACACCATATATTTT	CASIHRGSGNTIYF
TRBD2	TRBJ2-3	.	TRBV5-4	TGTGCCAGCAGCTTGTGGGGGTTTGGGCGGGGGGCACCGAGCACAGATACGCAGTATTTT	CASSLWGFGRGAPSTDTQYF
TRBD2	TRBJ2-7	.	TRBV5-4	TGTGCCAGCAGCTCGGGACTAGCGGACGAGCAGTACTTC	CASSSGLADEQYF
.	TRBJ2-4	.	TRBV7-9	TGTGCCAGCAGCGTGATGGGCCGCCTTCAGTACTTC	CASSVMGRLQYF
.	TRBJ1-4	.	TRBV27	TGTGCCAGCAGTTTAGGGGGCGCGAAACTGTTTTTT	CASSLGGAKLFF
TRBD2	TRBJ2-7	.	TRBV11-2	TGTGCCAGCAGCGCCGTCTCGGCTAGCGGGGGAGCCTACGAGCAGTACTTC	CASSAVSASGGAYEQYF
TRBD1	TRBJ1-1	.	TRBV29-1	TGCAGCGTGACCGGGACAGTTGAAGCTTTCTTT	CSVTGTVEAFF